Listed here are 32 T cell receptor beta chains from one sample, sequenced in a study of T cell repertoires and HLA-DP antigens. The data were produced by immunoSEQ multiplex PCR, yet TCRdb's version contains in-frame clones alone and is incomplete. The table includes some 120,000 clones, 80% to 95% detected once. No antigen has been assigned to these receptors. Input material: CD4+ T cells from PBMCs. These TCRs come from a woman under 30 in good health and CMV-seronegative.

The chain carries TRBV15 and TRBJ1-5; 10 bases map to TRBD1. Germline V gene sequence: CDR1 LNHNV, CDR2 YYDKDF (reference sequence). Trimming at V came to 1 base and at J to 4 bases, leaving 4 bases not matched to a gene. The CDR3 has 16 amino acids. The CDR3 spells CATSRGGTGVNQPQHF. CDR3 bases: TGTGCCACCAGCAGAGGAGGGACAGGGGTAAATCAGCCCCAGCATTTT.

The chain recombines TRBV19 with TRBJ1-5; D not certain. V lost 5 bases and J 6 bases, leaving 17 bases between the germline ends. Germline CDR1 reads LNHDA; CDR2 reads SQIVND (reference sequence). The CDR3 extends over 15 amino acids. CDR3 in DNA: TGTGCCAGTAGTCCGGAGGGTATCGGACCTCAGCCCCAGCATTTT. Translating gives CASSPEGIGPQPQHF.

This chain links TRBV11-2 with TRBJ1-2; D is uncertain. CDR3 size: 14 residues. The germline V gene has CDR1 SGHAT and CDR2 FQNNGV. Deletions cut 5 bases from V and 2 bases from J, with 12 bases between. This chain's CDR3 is CASSMVGNNYGYTF. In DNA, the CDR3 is TGTGCCAGCAGCATGGTGGGGAACAACTATGGCTACACCTTC. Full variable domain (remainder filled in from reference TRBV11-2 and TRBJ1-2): EAGVAQSPRYKIIEKRQSVAFWCNPISGHATLYWYQQILGQGPKLLIQFQNNGVVDDSQLPKDRFSAERLKGVDSTLKIQPAKLEDSAVYLCASSMVGNNYGYTFGSGTRLTVV.

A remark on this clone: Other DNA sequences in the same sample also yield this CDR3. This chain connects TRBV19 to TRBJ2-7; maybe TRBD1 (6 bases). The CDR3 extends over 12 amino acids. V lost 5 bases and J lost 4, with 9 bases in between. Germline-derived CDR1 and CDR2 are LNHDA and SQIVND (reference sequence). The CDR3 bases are TGTGCCAGTAGTCGGACAGAATACGAGCAGTACTTC. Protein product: CASSRTEYEQYF.

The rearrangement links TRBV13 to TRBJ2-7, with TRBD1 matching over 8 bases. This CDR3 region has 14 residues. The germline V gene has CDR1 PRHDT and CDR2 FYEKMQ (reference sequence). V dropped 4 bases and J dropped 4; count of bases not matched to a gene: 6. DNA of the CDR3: TGTGCCAGCAGCTCCAACGGACAGGGTTACGAGCAGTACTTC. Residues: CASSSNGQGYEQYF.

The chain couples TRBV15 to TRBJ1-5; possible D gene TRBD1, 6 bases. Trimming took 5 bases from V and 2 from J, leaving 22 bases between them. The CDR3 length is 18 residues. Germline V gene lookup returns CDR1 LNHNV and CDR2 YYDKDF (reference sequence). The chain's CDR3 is CATSPPLWRGRGNQPQHF. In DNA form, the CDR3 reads TGTGCCACCAGCCCACCCCTGTGGCGGGGGCGAGGCAATCAGCCCCAGCATTTT.

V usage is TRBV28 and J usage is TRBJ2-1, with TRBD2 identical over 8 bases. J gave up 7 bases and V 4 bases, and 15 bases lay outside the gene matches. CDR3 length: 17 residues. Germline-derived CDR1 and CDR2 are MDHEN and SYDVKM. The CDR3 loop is CASSSGTRGVSWNEQFF. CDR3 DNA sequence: TGTGCCAGCAGTTCTGGGACTAGGGGGGTATCGTGGAATGAGCAGTTCTTC. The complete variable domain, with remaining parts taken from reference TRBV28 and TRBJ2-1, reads DVKVTQSSRYLVKRTGEKVFLECVQDMDHENMFWYRQDPGLGLRLIYFSYDVKMKEKGDIPEGYSVSREKKERFSLILESASTNQTSMYLCASSSGTRGVSWNEQFFGPGTRLTVL.

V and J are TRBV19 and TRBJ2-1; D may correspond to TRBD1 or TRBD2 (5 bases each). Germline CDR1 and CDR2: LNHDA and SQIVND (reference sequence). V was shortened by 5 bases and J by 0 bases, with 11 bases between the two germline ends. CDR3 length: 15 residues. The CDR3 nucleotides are TGTGCCAGTAGTCCCGGGACCCTCTCCTACAATGAGCAGTTCTTC. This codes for CASSPGTLSYNEQFF.

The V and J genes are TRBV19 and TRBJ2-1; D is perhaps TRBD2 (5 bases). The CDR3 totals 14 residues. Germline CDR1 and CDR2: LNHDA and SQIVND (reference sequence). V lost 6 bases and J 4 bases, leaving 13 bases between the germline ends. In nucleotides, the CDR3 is TGTGCCAGTAGCCCGCAACGGGGATACAATGAGCAGTTCTTC. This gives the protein CASSPQRGYNEQFF.

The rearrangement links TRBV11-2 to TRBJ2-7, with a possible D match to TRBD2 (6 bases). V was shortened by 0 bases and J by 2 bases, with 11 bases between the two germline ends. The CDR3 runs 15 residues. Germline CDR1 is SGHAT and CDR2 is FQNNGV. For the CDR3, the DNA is TGTGCCAGCAGCTTAGAGGGCCTAGCGACCTACGAGCAGTACGTC. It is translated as CASSLEGLATYEQYV.

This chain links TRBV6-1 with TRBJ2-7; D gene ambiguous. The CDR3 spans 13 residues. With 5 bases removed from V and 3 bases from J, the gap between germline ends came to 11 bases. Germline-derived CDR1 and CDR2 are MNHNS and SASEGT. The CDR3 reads CASSPPGSYEQYV. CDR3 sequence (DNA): TGTGCCAGCAGTCCCCCCGGCAGCTACGAGCAGTACGTC.

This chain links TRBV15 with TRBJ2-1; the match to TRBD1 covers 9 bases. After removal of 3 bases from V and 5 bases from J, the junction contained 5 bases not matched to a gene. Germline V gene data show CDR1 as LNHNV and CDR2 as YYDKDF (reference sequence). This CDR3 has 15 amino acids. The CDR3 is CATSSDRGRHNEQFF. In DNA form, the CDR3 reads TGTGCCACCAGCAGCGACAGGGGGAGGCACAATGAGCAGTTCTTC.

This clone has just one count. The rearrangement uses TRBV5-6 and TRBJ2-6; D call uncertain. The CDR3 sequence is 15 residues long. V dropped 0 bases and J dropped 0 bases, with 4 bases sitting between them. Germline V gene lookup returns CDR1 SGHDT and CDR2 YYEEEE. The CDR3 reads CASSLGGSGANVLTF. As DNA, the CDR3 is TGTGCCAGCAGCTTGGGTGGCTCTGGGGCCAACGTCCTGACTTTC.

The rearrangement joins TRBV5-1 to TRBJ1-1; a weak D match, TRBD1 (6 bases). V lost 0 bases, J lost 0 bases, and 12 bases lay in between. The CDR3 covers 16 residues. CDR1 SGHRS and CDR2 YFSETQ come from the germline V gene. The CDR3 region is CASSLGLQGMNTEAFF. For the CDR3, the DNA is TGCGCCAGCAGCTTGGGCTTACAGGGCATGAACACTGAAGCTTTCTTT.

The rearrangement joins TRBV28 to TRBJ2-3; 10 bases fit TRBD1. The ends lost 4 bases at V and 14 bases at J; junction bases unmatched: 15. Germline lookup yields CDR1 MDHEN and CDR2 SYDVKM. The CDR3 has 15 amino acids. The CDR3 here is CASSSQTGTRDRGYF. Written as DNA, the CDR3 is TGTGCCAGCAGTTCACAAACCGGAACCCGGGACAGGGGGTATTTT.

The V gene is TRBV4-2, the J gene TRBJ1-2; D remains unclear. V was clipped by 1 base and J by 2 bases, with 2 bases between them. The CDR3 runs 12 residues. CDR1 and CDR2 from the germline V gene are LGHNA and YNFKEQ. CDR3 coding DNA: TGTGCCAGCAGCCAAGGGAACTATGGCTACACCTTC. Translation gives CASSQGNYGYTF.

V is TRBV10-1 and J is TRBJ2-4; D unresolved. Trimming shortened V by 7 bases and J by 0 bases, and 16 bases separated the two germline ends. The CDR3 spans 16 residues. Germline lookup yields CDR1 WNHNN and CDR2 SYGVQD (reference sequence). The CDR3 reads CASNPDTTIAKNIQYF. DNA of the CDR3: TGCGCCAGCAATCCAGACACCACAATAGCCAAAAACATTCAGTACTTC.

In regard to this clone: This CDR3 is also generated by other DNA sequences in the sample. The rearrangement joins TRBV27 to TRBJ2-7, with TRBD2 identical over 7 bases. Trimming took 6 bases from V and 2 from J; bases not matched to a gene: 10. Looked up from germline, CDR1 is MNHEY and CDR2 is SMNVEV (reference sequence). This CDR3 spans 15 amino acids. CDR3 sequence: CASRQRLATTYEQYV. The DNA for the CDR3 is TGTGCCAGCAGGCAGCGACTAGCTACGACCTACGAGCAGTACGTC.

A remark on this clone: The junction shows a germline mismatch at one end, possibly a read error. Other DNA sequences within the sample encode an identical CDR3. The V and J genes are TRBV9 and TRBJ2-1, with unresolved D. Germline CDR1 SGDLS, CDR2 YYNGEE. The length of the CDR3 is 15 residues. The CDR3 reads CASSVRSMEYNEQFF. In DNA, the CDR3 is TGTGCCAGCAGCGTCAGGTCGATGGAGTACAATGAACAGTTCTTC. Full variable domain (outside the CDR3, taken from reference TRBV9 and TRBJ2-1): DSGVTQTPKHLITATGQRVTLRCSPRSGDLSVYWYQQSLDQGLQFLIQYYNGEERAKGNILERFSAQQFPDLHSELNLSSLELGDSALYFCASSVRSMEYNEQFFGPGTRLTVL.

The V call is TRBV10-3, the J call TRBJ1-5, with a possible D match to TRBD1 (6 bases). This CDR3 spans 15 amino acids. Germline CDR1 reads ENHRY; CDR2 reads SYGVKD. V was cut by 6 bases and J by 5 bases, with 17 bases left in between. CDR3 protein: CAISSGQGLYQPQHF. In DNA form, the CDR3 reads TGTGCCATCAGCTCAGGCCAGGGGCTTTATCAGCCCCAGCATTTT.

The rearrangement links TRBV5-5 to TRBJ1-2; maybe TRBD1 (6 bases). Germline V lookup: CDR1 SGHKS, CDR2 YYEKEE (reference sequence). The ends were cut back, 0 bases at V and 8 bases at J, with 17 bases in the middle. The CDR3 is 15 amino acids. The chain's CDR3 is CASSLANREVWGYTF. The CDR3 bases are TGTGCCAGCAGCTTGGCCAACAGGGAGGTATGGGGCTACACCTTC.

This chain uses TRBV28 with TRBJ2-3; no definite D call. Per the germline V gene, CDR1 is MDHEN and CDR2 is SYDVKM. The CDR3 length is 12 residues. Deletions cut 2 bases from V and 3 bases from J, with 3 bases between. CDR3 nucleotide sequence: TGTGCCAGCAGTTTACAGACAGATACGCAGTATTTT. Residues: CASSLQTDTQYF.

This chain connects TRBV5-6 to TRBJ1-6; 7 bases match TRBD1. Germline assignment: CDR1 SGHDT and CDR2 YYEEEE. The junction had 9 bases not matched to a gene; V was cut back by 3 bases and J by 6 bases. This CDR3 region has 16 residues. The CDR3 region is CASSSVDRIPNSPLHF. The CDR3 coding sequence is TGTGCCAGCAGCTCTGTGGACAGGATCCCTAATTCACCCCTCCACTTT.

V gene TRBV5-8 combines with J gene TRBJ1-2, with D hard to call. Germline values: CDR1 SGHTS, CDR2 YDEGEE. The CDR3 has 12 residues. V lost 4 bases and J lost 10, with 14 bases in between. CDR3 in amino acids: CASSPGFDDYTF. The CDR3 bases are TGTGCCAGCAGCCCGGGGTTCGACGACTACACCTTC.

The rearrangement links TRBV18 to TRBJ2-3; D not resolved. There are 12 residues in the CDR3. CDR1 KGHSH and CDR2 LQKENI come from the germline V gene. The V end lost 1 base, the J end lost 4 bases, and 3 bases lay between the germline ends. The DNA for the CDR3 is TGTGCCAGCTCACCACGTCCAGATACGCAGTATTTT. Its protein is CASSPRPDTQYF.

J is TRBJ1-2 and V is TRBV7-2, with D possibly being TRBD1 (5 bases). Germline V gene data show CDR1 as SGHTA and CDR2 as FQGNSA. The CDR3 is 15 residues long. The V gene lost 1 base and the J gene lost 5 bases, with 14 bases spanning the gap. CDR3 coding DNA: TGTGCCAGCAGCTTAGGCAGGGTTGGAGGGTATGGCTACACCTTC. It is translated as CASSLGRVGGYGYTF.

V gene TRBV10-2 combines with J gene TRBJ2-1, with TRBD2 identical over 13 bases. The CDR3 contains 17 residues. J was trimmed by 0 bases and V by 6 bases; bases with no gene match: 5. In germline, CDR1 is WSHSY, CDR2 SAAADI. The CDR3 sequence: CASRGLAGDNSYNEQFF. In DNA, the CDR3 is TGCGCCAGCAGAGGACTAGCGGGAGACAACTCCTACAATGAGCAGTTCTTC.

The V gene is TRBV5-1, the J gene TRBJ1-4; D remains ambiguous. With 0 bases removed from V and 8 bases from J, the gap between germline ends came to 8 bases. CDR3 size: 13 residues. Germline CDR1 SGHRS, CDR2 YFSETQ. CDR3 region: CASSLGPGEKLFF. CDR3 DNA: TGCGCCAGCAGCTTGGGCCCGGGGGAAAAACTGTTTTTT.

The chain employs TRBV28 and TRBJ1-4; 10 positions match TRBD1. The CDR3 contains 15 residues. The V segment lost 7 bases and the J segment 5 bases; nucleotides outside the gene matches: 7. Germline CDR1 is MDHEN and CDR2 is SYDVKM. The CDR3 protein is CASKDRGAKNEKLFF. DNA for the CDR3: TGTGCCAGCAAGGACAGGGGGGCCAAAAATGAAAAACTGTTTTTT.

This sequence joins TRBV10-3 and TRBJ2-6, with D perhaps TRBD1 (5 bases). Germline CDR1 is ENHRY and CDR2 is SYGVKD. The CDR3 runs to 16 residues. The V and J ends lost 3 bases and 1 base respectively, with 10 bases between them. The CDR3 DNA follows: TGTGCCATCAGTGACACGGACATTTCTGGGGCCAACGTCCTGACTTTC. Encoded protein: CAISDTDISGANVLTF.

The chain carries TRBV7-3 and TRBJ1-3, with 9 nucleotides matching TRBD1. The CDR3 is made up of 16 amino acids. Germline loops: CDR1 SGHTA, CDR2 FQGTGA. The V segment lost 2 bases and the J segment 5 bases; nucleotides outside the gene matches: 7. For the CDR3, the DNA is TGTGCCAGCAGCTTACGTGGGACAGGGCTAAGAAACACCATATATTTT. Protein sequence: CASSLRGTGLRNTIYF.

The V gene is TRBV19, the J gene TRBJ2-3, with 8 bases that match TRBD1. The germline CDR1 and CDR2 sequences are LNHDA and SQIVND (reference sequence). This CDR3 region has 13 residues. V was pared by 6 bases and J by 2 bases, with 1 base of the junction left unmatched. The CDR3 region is CASRDRATDTQYF. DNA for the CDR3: TGTGCCAGTAGGGACAGGGCCACAGATACGCAGTATTTT.